One and the same sample provided the 20 T cell receptor beta chains below, sequenced in a study of blood T cell repertoires in COVID-19. Data came from immunoSEQ multiplex PCR; TCRdb stores just in-frame clones and leaves some out. Among 55,000 or so clones listed, around nine tenths were seen once. Sequenced material: peripheral blood. These receptors were collected from a woman aged 60-75 years with COVID-19, enrolled during active disease.

The V call is TRBV28, the J call TRBJ1-2, with D tentatively TRBD1 (5 bases). Germline loops: CDR1 MDHEN, CDR2 SYDVKM. The ends were cut back, 3 bases at V and 3 bases at J, with 14 bases in the middle. The CDR3 has 15 amino acids. This CDR3 reads CASSLGEGRDYGYTF. CDR3 nucleotide sequence: TGTGCCAGCAGTTTGGGTGAGGGGAGGGACTATGGCTACACCTTC.

The chain is built from TRBV19 and TRBJ1-2, with D possibly TRBD1 on 6 matching bases. Germline values: CDR1 LNHDA, CDR2 SQIVND (reference sequence). The CDR3 is made up of 12 amino acids. V was trimmed by 6 bases and J by 2 bases, leaving 7 bases between them. DNA of the CDR3: TGTGCCAGTAGGGACAGCAACTATGGCTACACCTTC. Translating it yields CASRDSNYGYTF.

The V gene is TRBV28, the J gene TRBJ1-5; 9 positions agree with TRBD1. The junction had 11 bases not matched to a gene; V was cut back by 5 bases and J by 6 bases. Looked up from germline, CDR1 is MDHEN and CDR2 is SYDVKM. The CDR3 length is 16 residues. The CDR3 nucleotides read TGTGCCAGCAGTCCTACTACAGGGGGCAGAGGTCAGCCCCAGCATTTT. This gives the protein CASSPTTGGRGQPQHF.

This clone is termed medium-sized. The chain combines TRBV30 with TRBJ1-1; a possible D gene is TRBD1 (5 bases). This CDR3 is built from 15 residues. V was shortened by 7 bases and J by 1 base, with 19 bases between the two germline ends. Germline-derived CDR1 and CDR2 are GTSNPN and SVGIG (reference sequence). The CDR3 sequence is CAFFSLTGANTEAFF. In DNA, the CDR3 is TGTGCCTTCTTCTCACTTACAGGTGCGAACACTGAAGCTTTCTTT. Combining the CDR3 with reference TRBV30 and TRBJ1-1 gives the whole variable domain SQTIHQWPATLVQPVGSPLSLECTVEGTSNPNLYWYRQAAGRGLQLLFYSVGIGQISSEVPQNLSASRPQDRQFILSSKKLLLSDSGFYLCAFFSLTGANTEAFFGQGTRLTVV.

This chain joins TRBV5-1 and TRBJ2-7; TRBD1 aligns across 7 bases. The CDR3 is 14 residues long. Germline CDR1 reads SGHRS; CDR2 reads YFSETQ. The ends lost 3 bases at V and 3 bases at J; junction bases unmatched: 6. CDR3 loop: CASSSRDSNYEQYF. The CDR3 DNA reads TGCGCCAGCAGCTCCCGGGACAGCAACTACGAGCAGTACTTC.

This clone was counted a single time. This chain joins TRBV19 and TRBJ1-5; 7 bases fit TRBD1. The CDR3 sequence is 15 residues long. CDR1 LNHDA and CDR2 SQIVND come from the germline V gene (reference sequence). Germline trimming cut 3 bases from V and 7 bases from J; bases unmatched to any gene: 9. Here the CDR3 reads CASSMTRQGLQPQHF. In DNA form, the CDR3 reads TGTGCCAGTAGTATGACCCGACAGGGCCTACAGCCCCAGCATTTT.

The chain has TRBV25-1 and TRBJ1-6; 9 nucleotides line up with TRBD1. The V segment lost 4 bases and the J segment 0 bases; nucleotides outside the gene matches: 1. This CDR3 has 16 residues. The germline V gene has CDR1 MGHDK and CDR2 SYGVNS. For the CDR3, the DNA is TGTGCCAGCAGTGCGACAGGGGGCTCCTATAATTCACCCCTCCACTTT. Protein: CASSATGGSYNSPLHF.

This rearrangement joins TRBV24-1 to TRBJ2-3; TRBD2 is a possible D gene (6 bases). The ends were cut back, 4 bases at V and 5 bases at J, with 21 bases in the middle. The germline CDR1 and CDR2 sequences are KGHDR and SFDVKD. This CDR3 contains 17 residues. This chain's CDR3 is CATSDPGGGKVIDTQYF. CDR3 nucleotides: TGTGCCACCAGTGACCCCGGAGGCGGGAAGGTTATAGATACGCAGTATTTT.

The genes are TRBV4-1 and TRBJ2-7; TRBD2 matches at 8 bases. The J segment lost 3 bases and the V segment lost 0 bases, leaving 10 bases of the junction unmatched. Per the germline V gene, CDR1 is MGHRA and CDR2 is YSYEKL. The CDR3 has 17 residues. The CDR3 here is CASSQERWSGRVYEQYF. The CDR3 DNA sequence: TGCGCCAGCAGCCAAGAAAGGTGGAGCGGGAGAGTCTACGAGCAGTACTTC.

The V call is TRBV19, the J call TRBJ2-1; TRBD2 agrees at 7 bases. The V gene end was trimmed by 3 bases and the J gene end by 6 bases; junction bases not matched to a gene: 5. The germline gives CDR1 LNHDA, CDR2 SQIVND (reference sequence). This CDR3 has 14 amino acids. The CDR3 coding sequence is TGTGCCAGTAGTATGACTAGCCTTGCCAATGAGCAGTTCTTC. It specifies CASSMTSLANEQFF.

This chain joins TRBV7-9 and TRBJ1-6, with a weak D call TRBD1 (5 bases). V lost 5 bases, J lost 6 bases, and 17 bases lay in between. Germline V gene lookup returns CDR1 SEHNR and CDR2 FQNEAQ (reference sequence). The CDR3 runs 16 residues. As DNA, the CDR3 is TGTGCCAGCAGCCCCTATGGGGGACTGGGTAATTCACCCCTCCACTTT. Translation gives CASSPYGGLGNSPLHF.

The rearrangement joins TRBV28 to TRBJ1-5; D not resolved. The CDR3 is made up of 15 amino acids. Deletions cut 5 bases from V and 4 bases from J, with 15 bases between. The V gene's germline CDR1 is MDHEN and CDR2 SYDVKM. CDR3 nucleotides: TGTGCCAGCAGTCAACCTACAGCAGAGAATCAGCCCCAGCATTTT. Residues: CASSQPTAENQPQHF.

The chain uses TRBV5-1 and TRBJ2-7, with 7 nucleotides matching TRBD1. The V and J ends lost 3 bases and 1 base, in that order; junction bases with no gene match: 1. The CDR3 extends over 13 amino acids. Germline V CDR1 and CDR2: SGHRS, YFSETQ. The chain's CDR3 is CASSSGQSYEQYF. The CDR3 region has the DNA TGCGCCAGCAGCTCGGGACAGTCCTACGAGCAGTACTTC.

This chain links TRBV5-4 with TRBJ1-2; a possible D gene is TRBD1 (5 bases). CDR3 size: 14 residues. The V end was cut by 0 bases, the J end by 8 bases, with 14 bases between. Germline CDR1 and CDR2: SGHNT and YYREEE (reference sequence). CDR3: CASSLVGVDRGYTF. DNA for the CDR3: TGTGCCAGCAGCTTGGTAGGGGTAGACCGGGGCTACACCTTC.

V gene TRBV24-1 combines with J gene TRBJ2-1; D remains unclear. V lost 7 bases and J 9 bases, leaving 15 bases between the germline ends. The germline V gene encodes CDR1 KGHDR and CDR2 SFDVKD. The CDR3 sequence is 13 residues long. The CDR3 loop is CATSNSGRREQFF. CDR3 in DNA: TGTGCCACCAGCAATTCAGGCCGTCGTGAGCAGTTCTTC.

The chain joins TRBV6-5 to TRBJ2-5, with D tentatively TRBD2 (6 bases). Trimming took 7 bases from V and 4 from J, leaving 13 bases between them. This CDR3 spans 13 amino acids. Germline V lookup: CDR1 MNHEY, CDR2 SVGAGI. The chain's CDR3 is CASTWGDGETQYF. The CDR3 DNA follows: TGTGCCAGCACTTGGGGGGATGGAGAGACCCAGTACTTC.

The V and J genes are TRBV7-8 and TRBJ2-2, with 10 bases that match TRBD1. This CDR3 has 17 amino acids. From germline, CDR1 is SGHVS and CDR2 FQNEAQ. Trimming cost V 5 bases and J 6 bases; bases outside gene matches: 12. The CDR3 loop is CASSTQGGTGVPGELFF. The CDR3, as DNA: TGTGCCAGCAGCACCCAGGGTGGGACAGGGGTTCCCGGGGAGCTGTTTTTT.

The rearrangement joins TRBV5-1 to TRBJ1-4; D not certain. This CDR3 comprises 14 residues. Germline-derived CDR1 and CDR2 are SGHRS and YFSETQ. The ends were cut back, 0 bases at V and 4 bases at J, with 7 bases in the middle. Here the CDR3 DNA reads TGCGCCAGCAGCTTGGAACAGCTTAATGAAAAACTGTTTTTT. Translating gives CASSLEQLNEKLFF.

The chain employs TRBV3-1 (or the pseudogene TRBV3-2) and TRBJ2-5, with TRBD2 as a possible D gene (5 bases). Germline V gene data show CDR1 as LGHDT and CDR2 as YNNKEL (reference sequence). This CDR3 spans 17 amino acids. Trimming took 0 bases from V and 4 from J, leaving 18 bases between them. DNA for the CDR3: TGTGCCAGCAGCCAAGATCTTGCACGGCTTACTAGAGAGACCCAGTACTTC. Its translation: CASSQDLARLTRETQYF.

The V call is TRBV5-1, the J call TRBJ1-2; 9 nucleotides line up with TRBD1. The junction had 15 bases not matched to a gene; V was cut back by 4 bases and J by 5 bases. Germline CDR1 SGHRS, CDR2 YFSETQ. This CDR3 region has 17 residues. The CDR3 reads CASSLGAGTGNWYGYTF. CDR3 sequence (DNA): TGCGCCAGCAGCCTGGGAGCTGGGACAGGGAATTGGTATGGCTACACCTTC.